The 21 T cell receptor beta chains given below trace back to one sample, sequenced in a study of blood T cell repertoires in COVID-19. Here immunoSEQ multiplex PCR was the method, and the copy in TCRdb shows in-frame clones only, minus some. The sample carries 150,000 or so clones, 75% to 90% recorded once. The sequencing sample was made of peripheral blood. Receptor source: a woman in her forties with acute or convalescent COVID-19.

The chain recombines TRBV24-1 with TRBJ2-1, with TRBD2 identical over 11 bases. The germline gives CDR1 KGHDR, CDR2 SFDVKD. The CDR3 contains 16 residues. J lost 5 bases, V lost 4 bases, and 6 bases had no gene match. The DNA for the CDR3 is TGTGCCACCAGTGACCCGGGACTAGCGGAAAACAATGAGCAGTTCTTC. This encodes CATSDPGLAENNEQFF.

V is TRBV25-1 and J is TRBJ2-7; D possibly corresponds to TRBD1 (6 bases). V was trimmed by 6 bases and J by 4 bases, leaving 10 bases between them. The CDR3 is 12 residues long. CDR1 and CDR2 (germline): MGHDK, SYGVNS. CDR3 region: CASSRQAYEQYF. As DNA, the CDR3 is TGTGCCAGCAGCCGACAGGCGTACGAGCAGTACTTC.

The V and J genes are TRBV18 and TRBJ1-1; 9 bases agree with TRBD1. Germline trimming cut 3 bases from V and 5 bases from J; bases unmatched to any gene: 13. This CDR3 comprises 17 residues. In germline, CDR1 is KGHSH, CDR2 LQKENI. The CDR3 here is CASSPKGQGLQWTEAFF. DNA of the CDR3: TGTGCCAGCTCACCGAAGGGACAGGGCCTTCAATGGACTGAAGCTTTCTTT.

The gene calls are TRBV30 and TRBJ2-7, with 11 bases identical to TRBD1. Germline V gene data show CDR1 as GTSNPN and CDR2 as SVGIG (reference sequence). The CDR3 loop spans 16 amino acids. The J segment lost 2 bases and the V segment lost 0 bases, leaving 6 bases of the junction unmatched. CDR3 coding DNA: TGTGCCTGGAGTGTCGGAGCGGGACAGGGGGCCTACGAGCAGTACTTC. Translation gives CAWSVGAGQGAYEQYF.

Only one count was recorded for this clone. The rearrangement links TRBV30 to TRBJ1-6; D remains unclear. Trimming cost V 0 bases and J 3 bases, with 15 bases left between them. The CDR3 covers 17 residues. Germline V gene sequence: CDR1 GTSNPN, CDR2 SVGIG (reference sequence). CDR3 region: CAWSVPRTSLYNSPLHF. CDR3 DNA sequence: TGTGCCTGGAGTGTCCCCAGGACTAGCCTCTATAATTCACCCCTCCACTTT.

The chain links TRBV7-3 to TRBJ2-1, with D maybe TRBD2 (6 bases). Trimming pared 2 bases from V and 0 bases from J, leaving 11 bases between. This CDR3 is built from 16 residues. Germline CDR1 SGHTA, CDR2 FQGTGA. CDR3 residues: CASSLDGGYSYNEQFF. The CDR3 region has the DNA TGTGCCAGCAGCTTAGACGGGGGATACTCCTACAATGAGCAGTTCTTC.

The gene calls are TRBV4-1 and TRBJ2-7, with D possibly matching TRBD2 (6 bases). V was pared by 1 base and J by 0 bases, with 19 bases between. From germline, CDR1 is MGHRA and CDR2 YSYEKL. The CDR3 length is 18 residues. CDR3 residues: CASSQVSNSGGSSYEQYF. For the CDR3, the DNA is TGCGCCAGCAGCCAAGTCTCGAATAGCGGAGGGAGCTCCTACGAGCAGTACTTC.

The J gene is TRBJ2-2, the V gene TRBV7-3; 8 bases align to TRBD1. This CDR3 contains 16 residues. Germline CDR1 and CDR2: SGHTA and FQGTGA. V trimming: 2 bases; J trimming: 5 bases; junction bases outside the gene matches: 7. CDR3 in amino acids: CASSLSGGPSTGELFF. CDR3 nucleotide sequence: TGTGCCAGCAGCTTATCAGGGGGCCCCTCGACCGGGGAGCTGTTTTTT.

V is TRBV7-2 and J is TRBJ2-7; perhaps TRBD2 as D (5 bases). Deletions cut 6 bases from V and 2 bases from J, with 17 bases between. The CDR3 runs to 15 residues. CDR1 is SGHTA and CDR2 is FQGNSA in the germline V gene. CDR3 sequence: CASRDGGAIAYEQYF. As DNA, the CDR3 is TGTGCCAGCAGGGACGGAGGAGCCATAGCCTACGAGCAGTACTTC.

This rearrangement joins TRBV5-8 to TRBJ2-1; 7 bases fit TRBD1. This CDR3 contains 16 residues. The J segment lost 10 bases and the V segment lost 0 bases, leaving 13 bases of the junction unmatched. Germline loops: CDR1 SGHTS, CDR2 YDEGEE. The CDR3 coding sequence is TGTGCCAGCAGCTTGGGGACAGGCTGGGCCACCGAGGAGCAGTTCTTC. It specifies CASSLGTGWATEEQFF.

The rearrangement joins TRBV7-9 to TRBJ1-5; 8 bases are a match to TRBD1. Losses at the gene ends were 2 bases for V and 5 bases for J; bases not matched to a gene: 14. CDR3 length: 18 residues. Germline values: CDR1 SEHNR, CDR2 FQNEAQ (reference sequence). Here the CDR3 reads CASSLSPYLQGEDQPQHF. The CDR3 DNA follows: TGTGCCAGCAGCTTATCGCCCTACTTACAGGGGGAAGATCAGCCCCAGCATTTT.

The chain joins TRBV5-4 to TRBJ2-2; the D gene is possibly TRBD2 (5 bases). Germline V CDR1 and CDR2: SGHNT, YYREEE (reference sequence). CDR3 length: 14 residues. The ends were cut back, 3 bases at V and 5 bases at J, with 11 bases in the middle. The CDR3 is CASSSLERTGELFF. The CDR3 DNA is TGTGCCAGCAGCTCATTGGAGCGGACCGGGGAGCTGTTTTTT.

The genes are TRBV29-1 and TRBJ1-4; 7 bases map to TRBD1. The CDR3 consists of 14 residues. Germline V gives CDR1 SQVTM, CDR2 ANQGSEA. Losses at the gene ends were 6 bases for V and 8 bases for J; bases not matched to a gene: 12. For the CDR3, the DNA is TGCAGCGTAGCCGAGACAGGGCCTGGGGAAAAACTGTTTTTT. This codes for CSVAETGPGEKLFF.

V and J are TRBV7-3 and TRBJ2-2; D is perhaps TRBD2 (6 bases). Trimming stripped 0 bases from V and 7 bases from J, with 12 bases between. The CDR3 runs 15 residues. Germline loops: CDR1 SGHTA, CDR2 FQGTGA. CDR3 DNA: TGTGCCAGCAGCTTAACGGACGCGGGAAACGGGGAGCTGTTTTTT. Its protein product is CASSLTDAGNGELFF.

The chain uses TRBV7-9 and TRBJ1-5; a weak D match, TRBD1 (5 bases). Germline V gene sequence: CDR1 SEHNR, CDR2 FQNEAQ (reference sequence). The CDR3 extends over 13 amino acids. V lost 10 bases and J lost 7, with 17 bases in between. CDR3 amino acids: CAINGAENQPQHF. CDR3 nucleotides: TGTGCCATCAATGGGGCAGAGAACCAGCCCCAGCATTTT. Full variable domain (missing parts from reference TRBV7-9 and TRBJ1-5): DTGVSQNPRHKITKRGQNVTFRCDPISEHNRLYWYRQTLGQGPEFLTYFQNEAQLEKSRLLSDRFSAERPKGSFSTLEIQRTEQGDSAMYLCAINGAENQPQHFGDGTRLSIL.

The V and J genes are TRBV19 and TRBJ2-1; possibly TRBD1 for D (6 bases). CDR1 and CDR2 from the germline V gene are LNHDA and SQIVND (reference sequence). The CDR3 totals 17 residues. Between the trimmed V and J ends, which lost 5 bases and 2 bases, there was a span of 19 bases. The CDR3 nucleotides read TGTGCCAGTAGTCCATCCAAGACAGGAAGGACCTACAATGAGCAGTTCTTC. Translating gives CASSPSKTGRTYNEQFF. The complete variable domain, with remaining parts taken from reference TRBV19 and TRBJ2-1, reads DGGITQSPKYLFRKEGQNVTLSCEQNLNHDAMYWYRQDPGQGLRLIYYSQIVNDFQKGDIAEGYSVSREKKESFPLTVTSAQKNPTAFYLCASSPSKTGRTYNEQFFGPGTRLTVL.

The rearrangement uses TRBV27 and TRBJ1-5; TRBD1 matches 7 bases. CDR3 length: 14 residues. Germline assignment: CDR1 MNHEY and CDR2 SMNVEV (reference sequence). The ends lost 5 bases at V and 3 bases at J; junction bases unmatched: 4. DNA of the CDR3: TGTGCCAGCAGTCAGACAGGGCTCAATCAGCCCCAGCATTTT. It specifies CASSQTGLNQPQHF.

The chain employs TRBV27 and TRBJ1-4; TRBD1 might be the D (5 bases). The V end was cut by 10 bases, the J end by 0 bases, with 12 bases between. Germline V gives CDR1 MNHEY, CDR2 SMNVEV (reference sequence). CDR3 size: 14 residues. DNA for the CDR3: TGTGCCACCAGGCCAGGGACAACTAATGAAAAACTGTTTTTT. Amino acid sequence: CATRPGTTNEKLFF. Using reference TRBV27 and TRBJ1-4 for the parts outside the CDR3, the full variable domain is EAQVTQNPRYLITVTGKKLTVTCSQNMNHEYMSWYRQDPGLGLRQIYYSMNVEVTDKGDVPEGYKVSRKEKRNFPLILESPSPNQTSLYFCATRPGTTNEKLFFGSGTQLSVL.

The CDR3 nucleotides read TGTGCCAGCAGCTCCCTGAAACTAGCGGGGGATGGGGAGCAGTACTTC. This gives the protein CASSSLKLAGDGEQYF. The chain is built from TRBV5-4 and TRBJ2-7; 11 bases match TRBD2. The CDR3 is 16 residues long. The J segment lost 7 bases and the V segment lost 3 bases, leaving 12 bases of the junction unmatched. Germline loops: CDR1 SGHNT, CDR2 YYREEE (reference sequence).

V is TRBV7-2 and J is TRBJ1-2; the D gene is possibly TRBD1 (6 bases). This CDR3 region has 13 residues. Trimming removed 1 base from V and 4 bases from J, with 7 bases in between. The germline V gene has CDR1 SGHTA and CDR2 FQGNSA. CDR3 loop: CASSLDRVYGYTF. CDR3 bases: TGTGCCAGCAGCTTAGACAGGGTCTATGGCTACACCTTC.

The gene calls are TRBV18 and TRBJ2-1; D might be TRBD1 (5 bases). CDR1 is KGHSH and CDR2 is LQKENI in the germline V gene. V lost 0 bases to trimming and J lost 0 bases, with 12 bases between them. The CDR3 covers 17 residues. This CDR3 reads CASSPPGRTSSYNEQFF. CDR3 coding DNA: TGTGCCAGCTCACCACCTGGGCGGACAAGCTCCTACAATGAGCAGTTCTTC.